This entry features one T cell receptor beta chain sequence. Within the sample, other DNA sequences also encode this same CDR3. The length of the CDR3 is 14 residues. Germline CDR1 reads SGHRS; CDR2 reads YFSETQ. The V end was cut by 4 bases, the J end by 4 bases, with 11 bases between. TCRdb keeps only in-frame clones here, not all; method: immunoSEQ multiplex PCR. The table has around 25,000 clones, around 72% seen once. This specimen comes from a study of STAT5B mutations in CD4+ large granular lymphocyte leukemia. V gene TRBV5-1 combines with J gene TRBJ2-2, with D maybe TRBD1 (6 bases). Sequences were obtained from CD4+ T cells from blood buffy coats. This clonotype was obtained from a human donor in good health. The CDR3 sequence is CASSKGTTTGELFF. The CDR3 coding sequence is TGCGCCAGCAGCAAGGGGACAACCACCGGGGAGCTGTTTTTT.